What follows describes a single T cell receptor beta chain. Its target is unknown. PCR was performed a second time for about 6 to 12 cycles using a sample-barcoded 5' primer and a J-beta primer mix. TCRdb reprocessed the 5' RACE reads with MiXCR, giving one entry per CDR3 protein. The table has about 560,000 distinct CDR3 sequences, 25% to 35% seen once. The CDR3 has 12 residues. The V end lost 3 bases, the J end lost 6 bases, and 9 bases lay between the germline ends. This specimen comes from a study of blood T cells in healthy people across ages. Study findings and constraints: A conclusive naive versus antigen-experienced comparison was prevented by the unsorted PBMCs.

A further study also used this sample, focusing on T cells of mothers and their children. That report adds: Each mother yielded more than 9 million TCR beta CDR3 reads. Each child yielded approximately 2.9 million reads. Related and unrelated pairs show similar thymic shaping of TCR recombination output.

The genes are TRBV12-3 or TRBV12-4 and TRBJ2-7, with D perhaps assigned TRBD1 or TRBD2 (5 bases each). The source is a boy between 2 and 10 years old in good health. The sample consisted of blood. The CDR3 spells CASSLGDLEQYF. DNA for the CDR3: TGTGCCAGCAGTTTGGGGGACCTCGAGCAGTACTTC.